Below, 25 T cell receptor beta chains from the same sample are listed, as sequenced in a study of cytomegalovirus exposure and HLA in healthy donors. Profiling relied on immunoSEQ multiplex PCR, and the TCRdb table lists in-frame clones only, not all of them. The table has about 360,000 clones, approximately 90% seen once. Sequences were obtained from PBMCs. The origin of the receptors is a woman aged 18-30 years in good health and CMV-seronegative.

The CDR3 reads CASSLRGTSWNTEAFF. The DNA of the CDR3 is TGTGCCAGCAGCTTGCGAGGTACAAGTTGGAACACTGAAGCTTTCTTT. This sequence joins TRBV7-2 and TRBJ1-1; D is unclear. V gave up 3 bases and J gave up 1 base, with 15 bases separating them. The CDR3 length is 16 residues. Germline V gene sequence: CDR1 SGHTA, CDR2 FQGNSA.

This chain joins TRBV7-8 and TRBJ1-5, with 11 bases that match TRBD1. The V gene end was trimmed by 1 base and the J gene end by 10 bases; junction bases not matched to a gene: 6. CDR3 size: 15 residues. Germline V gene data show CDR1 as SGHVS and CDR2 as FQNEAQ. CDR3 bases: TGTGCCAGCAGCTTAGACGGGACAGGGGGTCTTCCCCAGCATTTT. As protein: CASSLDGTGGLPQHF.

The chain links TRBV5-5 to TRBJ2-3; 12 bases match TRBD2. Germline CDR1 and CDR2: SGHKS and YYEKEE (reference sequence). J gave up 5 bases and V 4 bases, and 8 bases lay outside the gene matches. CDR3 size: 16 residues. This CDR3 reads CASSPTSGGYGDTQYF. In DNA form, the CDR3 reads TGTGCCAGCAGCCCAACTAGCGGGGGGTATGGAGATACGCAGTATTTT.

V and J are TRBV6-5 and TRBJ1-1; D is unresolved. Trimming pared 0 bases from V and 1 base from J, leaving 9 bases between. CDR1 MNHEY and CDR2 SVGAGI come from the germline V gene. This CDR3 has 15 residues. The CDR3 sequence is CASSYSSGPNTEAFF. In DNA form, the CDR3 reads TGTGCCAGCAGTTACTCTTCAGGCCCGAACACTGAAGCTTTCTTT.

The chain has TRBV4-2 and TRBJ2-3; 8 positions agree with TRBD1. CDR3 length: 19 amino acids. V dropped 3 bases and J dropped 1; count of bases not matched to a gene: 15. CDR1 is LGHNA, CDR2 YNFKEQ, per germline. CDR3 sequence reads: CASSQDPTTGQGGTDTQYF. The CDR3 DNA sequence: TGTGCCAGCAGCCAGGATCCGACGACAGGACAGGGAGGCACAGATACGCAGTATTTT.

Ten or more counts support this clone. The chain is built from TRBV23-1 and TRBJ1-2; D is uncertain. TRBV23-1 is sorted into the ORF group, with uncertain function. The CDR3 consists of 16 residues. The V gene lost 2 bases and the J gene lost 0 bases, with 13 bases spanning the gap. CDR3 in amino acids: CASSQGRDPPNYGYTF. The CDR3 DNA reads as TGCGCCAGCAGTCAAGGGCGAGATCCGCCTAACTATGGCTACACCTTC.

This clone appeared a single time. The J gene is TRBJ2-1, the V gene TRBV9; maybe TRBD2 (6 bases). Germline loops: CDR1 SGDLS, CDR2 YYNGEE. Trimming left V 0 bases short and J 6 bases short, with 13 bases between. The CDR3 is 15 amino acids. This CDR3 reads CASSVDGRLGNEQFF. CDR3 nucleotide sequence: TGTGCCAGCAGCGTAGACGGGAGATTGGGCAATGAGCAGTTCTTC. The complete variable domain, with remaining parts taken from reference TRBV9 and TRBJ2-1, reads DSGVTQTPKHLITATGQRVTLRCSPRSGDLSVYWYQQSLDQGLQFLIQYYNGEERAKGNILERFSAQQFPDLHSELNLSSLELGDSALYFCASSVDGRLGNEQFFGPGTRLTVL.

The rearrangement joins TRBV5-1 to TRBJ1-6; 8 nucleotides align to TRBD1. The germline V gene has CDR1 SGHRS and CDR2 YFSETQ. The CDR3 loop spans 15 amino acids. The J segment lost 8 bases and the V segment lost 1 base, leaving 5 bases of the junction unmatched. The CDR3 DNA is TGCGCCAGCAGCTTGTGGACAGGGCAAGATTCACCCCTCCACTTT. Translating gives CASSLWTGQDSPLHF.

The chain combines TRBV28 with TRBJ1-5, with a possible D match to TRBD1 (5 bases). The CDR3 totals 15 residues. Trimming pared 1 base from V and 4 bases from J, leaving 11 bases between. Germline V gene sequence: CDR1 MDHEN, CDR2 SYDVKM. Here the CDR3 reads CASSLSLGGNQPQHF. CDR3 DNA: TGTGCCAGCAGTTTATCCTTGGGGGGAAATCAGCCCCAGCATTTT. The complete variable domain, with remaining parts taken from reference TRBV28 and TRBJ1-5, reads DVKVTQSSRYLVKRTGEKVFLECVQDMDHENMFWYRQDPGLGLRLIYFSYDVKMKEKGDIPEGYSVSREKKERFSLILESASTNQTSMYLCASSLSLGGNQPQHFGDGTRLSIL.

The chain has TRBV7-8 and TRBJ2-5, with 9 bases fitting TRBD1. The germline CDR1 and CDR2 sequences are SGHVS and FQNEAQ. V lost 7 bases, J lost 3 bases, and 3 bases stayed unmatched. The CDR3 sequence is 13 residues long. CDR3 loop: CASITGGEETQYF. CDR3 in DNA: TGTGCCAGCATCACAGGGGGCGAAGAGACCCAGTACTTC.

This sequence joins TRBV30 and TRBJ2-7; weak D call: TRBD2 (6 bases). The V and J ends lost 5 bases and 2 bases respectively, with 22 bases between them. CDR1 and CDR2 from the germline V gene are GTSNPN and SVGIG (reference sequence). The CDR3 contains 16 residues. The CDR3 reads CAWERGGTPLTYEQYF. Written as DNA, the CDR3 is TGTGCCTGGGAACGGGGAGGTACCCCCCTCACCTACGAGCAGTACTTC.

This clone was recorded once. The V call is TRBV27, the J call TRBJ2-5; 9 bases fit TRBD1. V shed 6 bases, J shed 5 bases, and the junction held 10 bases outside the gene matches. This CDR3 comprises 15 residues. From germline, CDR1 is MNHEY and CDR2 SMNVEV (reference sequence). The CDR3 sequence: CASRPGQGRWETQYF. Here the CDR3 DNA reads TGTGCCAGCAGACCGGGACAGGGTCGGTGGGAGACCCAGTACTTC.

The genes are TRBV27 and TRBJ1-5, with a weak D call TRBD1 (5 bases). Per germline, CDR1 MNHEY and CDR2 SMNVEV (reference sequence). The CDR3 spans 13 residues. Trimming pared 5 bases from V and 6 bases from J, leaving 11 bases between. CDR3 DNA: TGTGCCAGCAGTCCACAGGTACTTCAGCCCCAGCATTTT. Amino acids: CASSPQVLQPQHF.

The chain combines TRBV27 with TRBJ2-6, with 7 bases lining up with TRBD1. CDR3 size: 16 residues. Germline V CDR1 and CDR2: MNHEY, SMNVEV (reference sequence). The ends lost 6 bases at V and 4 bases at J; junction bases unmatched: 9. The CDR3 sequence: CASSLLGGAGANVLTF. The CDR3 bases are TGTGCCAGCAGCTTACTAGGGGGCGCCGGGGCCAACGTCCTGACTTTC.

The V and J genes are TRBV4-1 and TRBJ2-2; 8 positions agree with TRBD2. Germline trimming cut 0 bases from V and 2 bases from J; bases unmatched to any gene: 5. In germline, CDR1 is MGHRA, CDR2 YSYEKL. CDR3 length equals 17 residues. Here the CDR3 DNA reads TGCGCCAGCAGCCAAGAGAGAGCGGGGGTTAACACCGGGGAGCTGTTTTTT. This sequence encodes CASSQERAGVNTGELFF.

This clone appeared a few times. This chain links TRBV6-1 with TRBJ2-7, with D tentatively TRBD1 (6 bases). Germline V gene lookup returns CDR1 MNHNS and CDR2 SASEGT. This CDR3 has 15 amino acids. Trimming removed 4 bases from V and 2 bases from J, with 15 bases in between. The CDR3 spells CASSVWEGTTYEQYF. CDR3 coding DNA: TGTGCCAGCAGTGTCTGGGAAGGGACAACCTACGAGCAGTACTTC.

This chain joins TRBV2 and TRBJ1-4; D possibly corresponds to TRBD1 (5 bases). CDR1 is SNHLY and CDR2 is FYNNEI in the germline V gene. V dropped 5 bases and J dropped 4 bases, with 8 bases sitting between them. The CDR3 sequence is 13 residues long. The CDR3 loop is CASSPDSNEKLFF. The CDR3, as DNA: TGTGCCAGCAGTCCAGACAGTAATGAAAAACTGTTTTTT.

A single count supports this clone. The V call is TRBV6-5, the J call TRBJ2-7; 7 nucleotides match TRBD1. V shed 6 bases and J 3 bases; nucleotides not matched to a gene: 2. Germline V gene sequence: CDR1 MNHEY, CDR2 SVGAGI. The CDR3 loop spans 12 amino acids. The CDR3 sequence is CASSTGVYEQYF. The CDR3 DNA follows: TGTGCCAGCAGCACAGGGGTCTACGAGCAGTACTTC.

V is TRBV30 and J is TRBJ1-1; D not certain. CDR1 and CDR2 (germline): GTSNPN, SVGIG (reference sequence). Between the trimmed V and J ends, which lost 1 base and 5 bases, there was a span of 8 bases. The CDR3 extends over 12 amino acids. The CDR3 DNA follows: TGTGCCTGGAGTGGTCAGAGGACTGAAGCTTTCTTT. Translated, it gives CAWSGQRTEAFF.

This clone has more than one count but fewer than ten. Additional DNA sequences in this sample encode the identical CDR3. The chain links TRBV27 to TRBJ2-7, with a tentative D call TRBD1 (6 bases). This CDR3 region has 14 residues. Trimming stripped 1 base from V and 0 bases from J, with 7 bases between. Germline lookup yields CDR1 MNHEY and CDR2 SMNVEV (reference sequence). CDR3 DNA: TGTGCCAGCAGTTTATTAGGGGGCTCCTACGAGCAGTACTTC. Translation: CASSLLGGSYEQYF.

The V and J genes are TRBV13 and TRBJ2-7, with TRBD2 as a possible D gene (6 bases). CDR3 length: 15 residues. V was shortened by 5 bases and J by 5 bases, with 19 bases between the two germline ends. Germline assignment: CDR1 PRHDT and CDR2 FYEKMQ (reference sequence). CDR3 DNA sequence: TGTGCCAGCAGCCATTCTGTCAGGGAGGTCCACGAGCAGTACTTC. The encoded protein is CASSHSVREVHEQYF.

The J gene is TRBJ2-1, the V gene TRBV6-4, with 8 bases lining up with TRBD1. Germline V gene lookup returns CDR1 MRHNA and CDR2 SNTAGT. The ends lost 0 bases at V and 2 bases at J; junction bases unmatched: 3. CDR3 length: 16 amino acids. This CDR3 is CASSDSAGGPYNEQFF. CDR3 DNA sequence: TGTGCCAGCAGTGACTCAGCAGGGGGCCCCTACAATGAGCAGTTCTTC.

In DNA, the CDR3 is TGTGCCAGCAGCGAACGCTTGCCGGGACTAGCGAGGACTCCCTCCTACGAGCAGTACTTC. Translating it yields CASSERLPGLARTPSYEQYF. This chain links TRBV2 with TRBJ2-7; TRBD2 matches at 10 bases. CDR1 is SNHLY and CDR2 is FYNNEI in the germline V gene. This CDR3 has 20 residues. The V and J ends lost 6 bases and 0 bases, in that order; junction bases with no gene match: 20.

The V and J genes are TRBV9 and TRBJ2-7; D is unresolved. CDR3 length equals 13 residues. The V gene's germline CDR1 is SGDLS and CDR2 YYNGEE. V lost 4 bases to trimming and J lost 6 bases, with 14 bases between them. DNA for the CDR3: TGTGCCAGCAGCCCCACCGATACTCCCGAGCAGTACTTC. It specifies CASSPTDTPEQYF.

The chain has TRBV6-5 and TRBJ1-5; tentative D call: TRBD1 (6 bases). CDR3 size: 15 residues. V was shortened by 5 bases and J by 0 bases, with 11 bases between the two germline ends. Germline CDR1 and CDR2: MNHEY and SVGAGI. The CDR3 nucleotides are TGTGCCAGCAGTCGGACAGCATATAGCAATCAGCCCCAGCATTTT. Translated, it gives CASSRTAYSNQPQHF.